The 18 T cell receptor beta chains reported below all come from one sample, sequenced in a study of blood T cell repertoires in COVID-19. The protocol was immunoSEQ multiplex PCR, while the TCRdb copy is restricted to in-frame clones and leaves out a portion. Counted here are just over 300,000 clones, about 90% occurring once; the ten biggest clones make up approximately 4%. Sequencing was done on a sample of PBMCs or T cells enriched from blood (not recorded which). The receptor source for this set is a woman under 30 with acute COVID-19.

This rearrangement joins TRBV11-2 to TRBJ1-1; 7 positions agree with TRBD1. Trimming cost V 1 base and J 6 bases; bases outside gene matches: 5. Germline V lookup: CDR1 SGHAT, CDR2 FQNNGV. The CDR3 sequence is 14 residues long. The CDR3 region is CASSLVQGQPEAFF. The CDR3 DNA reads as TGTGCCAGCAGCTTAGTACAGGGACAGCCTGAAGCTTTCTTT. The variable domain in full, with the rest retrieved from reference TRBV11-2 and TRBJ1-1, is EAGVAQSPRYKIIEKRQSVAFWCNPISGHATLYWYQQILGQGPKLLIQFQNNGVVDDSQLPKDRFSAERLKGVDSTLKIQPAKLEDSAVYLCASSLVQGQPEAFFGQGTRLTVV.

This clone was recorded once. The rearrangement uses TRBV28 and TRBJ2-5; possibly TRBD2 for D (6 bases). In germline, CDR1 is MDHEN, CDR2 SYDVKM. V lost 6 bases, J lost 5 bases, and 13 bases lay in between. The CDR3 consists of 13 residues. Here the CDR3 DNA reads TGTGCCAGCAGGGGGGGACCCTCGGAGACCCAGTACTTC. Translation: CASRGGPSETQYF. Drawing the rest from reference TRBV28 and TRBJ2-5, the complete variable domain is DVKVTQSSRYLVKRTGEKVFLECVQDMDHENMFWYRQDPGLGLRLIYFSYDVKMKEKGDIPEGYSVSREKKERFSLILESASTNQTSMYLCASRGGPSETQYFGPGTRLLVL.

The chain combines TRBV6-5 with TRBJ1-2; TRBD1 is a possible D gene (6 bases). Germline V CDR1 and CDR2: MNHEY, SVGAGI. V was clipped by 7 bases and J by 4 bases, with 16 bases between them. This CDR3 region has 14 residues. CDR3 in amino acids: CASNSGVIGYGYTF. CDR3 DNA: TGTGCCAGCAACTCAGGGGTTATTGGCTATGGCTACACCTTC.

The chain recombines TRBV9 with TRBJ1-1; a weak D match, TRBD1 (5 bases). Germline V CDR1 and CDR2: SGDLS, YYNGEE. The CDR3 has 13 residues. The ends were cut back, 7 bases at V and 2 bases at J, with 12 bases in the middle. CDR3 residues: CASGRRGNTEAFF. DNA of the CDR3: TGTGCCAGCGGAAGAAGGGGTAACACTGAAGCTTTCTTT.

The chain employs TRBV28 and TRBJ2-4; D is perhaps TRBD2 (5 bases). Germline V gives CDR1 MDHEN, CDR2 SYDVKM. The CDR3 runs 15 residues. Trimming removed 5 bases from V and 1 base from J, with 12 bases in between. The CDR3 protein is CASSRGSSAKNIQYF. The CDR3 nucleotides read TGTGCCAGCAGTCGGGGTAGCTCGGCCAAAAACATTCAGTACTTC.

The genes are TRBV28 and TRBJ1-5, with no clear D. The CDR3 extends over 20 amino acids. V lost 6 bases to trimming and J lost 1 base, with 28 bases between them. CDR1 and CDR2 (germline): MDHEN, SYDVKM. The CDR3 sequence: CASSLRRVSGIRRSNQPQHF. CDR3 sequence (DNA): TGTGCCAGCAGCCTTAGACGAGTTTCGGGGATCCGAAGGAGCAATCAGCCCCAGCATTTT.

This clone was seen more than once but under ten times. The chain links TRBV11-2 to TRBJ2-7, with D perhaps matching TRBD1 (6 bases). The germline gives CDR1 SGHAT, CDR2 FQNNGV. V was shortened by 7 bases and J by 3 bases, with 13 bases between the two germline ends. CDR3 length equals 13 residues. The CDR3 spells CASTQGFLYEQYF. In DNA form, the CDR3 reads TGTGCCAGCACACAGGGATTCCTCTACGAGCAGTACTTC. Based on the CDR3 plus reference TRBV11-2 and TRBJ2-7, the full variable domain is EAGVAQSPRYKIIEKRQSVAFWCNPISGHATLYWYQQILGQGPKLLIQFQNNGVVDDSQLPKDRFSAERLKGVDSTLKIQPAKLEDSAVYLCASTQGFLYEQYFGPGTRLTVT.

CDR3 nucleotides: TGTGCCAGCAGCCAAGGGGGAGGGGCCTCCTACGAGCAGTACTTC. Translated, it gives CASSQGGGASYEQYF. The chain uses TRBV3-1 (or the pseudogene TRBV3-2) and TRBJ2-7; 7 positions match TRBD2. Trimming took 1 base from V and 0 from J; bases not matched to a gene: 3. From germline, CDR1 is LGHDT and CDR2 YNNKEL (reference sequence). The CDR3 has 15 amino acids.

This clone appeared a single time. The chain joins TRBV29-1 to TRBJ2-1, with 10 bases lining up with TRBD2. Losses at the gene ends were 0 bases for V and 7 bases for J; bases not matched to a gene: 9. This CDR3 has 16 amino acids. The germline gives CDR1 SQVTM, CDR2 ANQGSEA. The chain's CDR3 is CSVEDPSSGSRNEQFF. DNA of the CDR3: TGCAGCGTTGAAGATCCATCTAGCGGGAGTCGGAATGAGCAGTTCTTC.

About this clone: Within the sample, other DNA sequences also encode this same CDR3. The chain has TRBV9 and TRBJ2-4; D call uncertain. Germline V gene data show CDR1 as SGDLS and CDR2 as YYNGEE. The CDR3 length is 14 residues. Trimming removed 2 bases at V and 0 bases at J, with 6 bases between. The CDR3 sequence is CASSVGLAKNIQYF. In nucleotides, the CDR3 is TGTGCCAGCAGCGTTGGGCTAGCCAAAAACATTCAGTACTTC.

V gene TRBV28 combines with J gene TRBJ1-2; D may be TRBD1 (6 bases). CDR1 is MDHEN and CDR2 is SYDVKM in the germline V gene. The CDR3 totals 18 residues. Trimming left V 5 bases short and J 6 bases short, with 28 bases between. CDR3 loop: CASSSPFSPLGALDGYTF. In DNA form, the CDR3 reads TGTGCCAGCAGTAGCCCCTTTTCACCCTTGGGGGCGCTGGATGGCTACACCTTC.

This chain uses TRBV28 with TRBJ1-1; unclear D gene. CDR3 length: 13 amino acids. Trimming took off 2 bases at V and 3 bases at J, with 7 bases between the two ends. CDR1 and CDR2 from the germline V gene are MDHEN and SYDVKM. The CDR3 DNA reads TGTGCCAGCAGTTTAACAGTTGACACTGAAGCTTTCTTT. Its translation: CASSLTVDTEAFF. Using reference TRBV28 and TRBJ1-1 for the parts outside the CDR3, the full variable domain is DVKVTQSSRYLVKRTGEKVFLECVQDMDHENMFWYRQDPGLGLRLIYFSYDVKMKEKGDIPEGYSVSREKKERFSLILESASTNQTSMYLCASSLTVDTEAFFGQGTRLTVV.

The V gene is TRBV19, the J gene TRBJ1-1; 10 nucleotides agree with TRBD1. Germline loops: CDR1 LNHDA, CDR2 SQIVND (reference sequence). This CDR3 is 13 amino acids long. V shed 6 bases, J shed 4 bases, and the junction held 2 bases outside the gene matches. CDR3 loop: CASSRQGATEAFF. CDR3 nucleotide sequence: TGTGCCAGTAGCAGACAGGGGGCCACTGAAGCTTTCTTT.

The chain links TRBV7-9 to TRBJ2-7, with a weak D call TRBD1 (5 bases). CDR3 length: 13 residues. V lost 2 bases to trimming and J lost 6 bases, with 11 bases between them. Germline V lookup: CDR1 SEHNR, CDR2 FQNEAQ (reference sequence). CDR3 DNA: TGTGCCAGCAGCTTACCTAAGGGGTCCGAGCAGTACTTC. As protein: CASSLPKGSEQYF.

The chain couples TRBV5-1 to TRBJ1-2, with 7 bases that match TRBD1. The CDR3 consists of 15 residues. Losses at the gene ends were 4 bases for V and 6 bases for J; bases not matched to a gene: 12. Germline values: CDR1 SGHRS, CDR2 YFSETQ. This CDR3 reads CASSIGDRLYHGYTF. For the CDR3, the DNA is TGCGCCAGCAGCATCGGGGACAGACTCTACCATGGCTACACCTTC. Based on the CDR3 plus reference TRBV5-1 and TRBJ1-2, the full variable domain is KAGVTQTPRYLIKTRGQQVTLSCSPISGHRSVSWYQQTPGQGLQFLFEYFSETQRNKGNFPGRFSGRQFSNSRSEMNVSTLELGDSALYLCASSIGDRLYHGYTFGSGTRLTVV.

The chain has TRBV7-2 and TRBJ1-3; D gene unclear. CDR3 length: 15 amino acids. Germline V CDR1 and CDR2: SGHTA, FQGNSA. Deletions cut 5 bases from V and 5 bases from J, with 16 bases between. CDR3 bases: TGTGCCAGCAGCCTAAGTAGGGAGGCTAGAAACACCATATATTTT. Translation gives CASSLSREARNTIYF. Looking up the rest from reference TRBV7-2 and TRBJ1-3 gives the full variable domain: GAGVSQSPSNKVTEKGKDVELRCDPISGHTALYWYRQSLGQGLEFLIYFQGNSAPDKSGLPSDRFSAERTGGSVSTLTIQRTQQEDSAVYLCASSLSREARNTIYFGEGSWLTVV.

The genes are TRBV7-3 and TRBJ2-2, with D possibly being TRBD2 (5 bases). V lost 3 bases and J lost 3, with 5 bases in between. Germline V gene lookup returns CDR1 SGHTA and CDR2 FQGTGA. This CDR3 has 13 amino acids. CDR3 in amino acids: CASSLDYTGELFF. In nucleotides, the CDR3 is TGTGCCAGCAGCTTGGACTACACCGGGGAGCTGTTTTTT.

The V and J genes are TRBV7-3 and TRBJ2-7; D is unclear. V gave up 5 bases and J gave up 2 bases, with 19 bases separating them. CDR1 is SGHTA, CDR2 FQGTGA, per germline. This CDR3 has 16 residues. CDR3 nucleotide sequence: TGTGCCAGCAGCCCCACTGGTGAGGTCGGAACCTACGAGCAGTACTTC. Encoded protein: CASSPTGEVGTYEQYF. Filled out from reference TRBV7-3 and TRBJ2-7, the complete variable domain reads GAGVSQTPSNKVTEKGKYVELRCDPISGHTALYWYRQSLGQGPEFLIYFQGTGAADDSGLPNDRFFAVRPEGSVSTLKIQRTERGDSAVYLCASSPTGEVGTYEQYFGPGTRLTVT.